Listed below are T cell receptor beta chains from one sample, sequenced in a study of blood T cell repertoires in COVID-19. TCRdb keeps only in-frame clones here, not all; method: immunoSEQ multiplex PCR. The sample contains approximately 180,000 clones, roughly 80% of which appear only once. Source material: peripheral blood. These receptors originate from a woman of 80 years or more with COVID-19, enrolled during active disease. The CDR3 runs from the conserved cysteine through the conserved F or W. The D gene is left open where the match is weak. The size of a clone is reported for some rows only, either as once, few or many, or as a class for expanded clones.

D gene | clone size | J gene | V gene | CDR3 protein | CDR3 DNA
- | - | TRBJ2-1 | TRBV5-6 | CASSSLRGSGEQFF | TGTGCCAGCAGCTCCCTAAGGGGGTCTGGGGAGCAGTTCTTC
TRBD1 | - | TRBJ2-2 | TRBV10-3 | CAISRGTGDTGELFF | TGTGCCATCAGTAGGGGGACAGGGGACACCGGGGAGCTGTTTTTT
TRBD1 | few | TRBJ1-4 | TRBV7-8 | CASSSGQGRVEKLFF | TGTGCCAGCAGCTCGGGACAGGGGCGCGTTGAAAAACTGTTTTTT
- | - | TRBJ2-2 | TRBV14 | CASSQSTAGELFF | TGTGCCAGCAGCCAATCGACAGCCGGGGAGCTGTTTTTT
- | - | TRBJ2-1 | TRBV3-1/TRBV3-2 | CASSAFQGQFF | TGTGCCAGCAGCGCGTTCCAGGGGCAGTTCTTC
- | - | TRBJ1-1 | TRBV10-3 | CAISVQGDTEAFF | TGTGCCATCAGTGTACAGGGTGACACTGAAGCTTTCTTT
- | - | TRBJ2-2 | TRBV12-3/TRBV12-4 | CASSLGIGELFF | TGTGCCAGCAGTCTCGGGATCGGGGAGCTGTTTTTT
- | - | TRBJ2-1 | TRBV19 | CASSISPGVLVVPYNEQFF | TGTGCCAGTAGTATCTCCCCAGGGGTGCTAGTCGTCCCCTACAATGAGCAGTTCTTC
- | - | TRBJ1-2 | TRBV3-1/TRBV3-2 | CASSQGAGYGYTF | TGTGCCAGCAGCCAGGGGGCCGGCTATGGCTACACCTTC
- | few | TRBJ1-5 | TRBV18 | CASSPEGGNQPQHF | TGTGCCAGCTCACCCGAGGGTGGCAATCAGCCCCAGCATTTT
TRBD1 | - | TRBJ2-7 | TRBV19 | CASSPYGQGPYEQYF | TGTGCCAGTAGTCCTTACGGACAGGGACCCTACGAGCAGTACTTC
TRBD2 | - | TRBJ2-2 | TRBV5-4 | CASSPKARLAGNTGELFF | TGTGCCAGCAGCCCGAAGGCCCGACTAGCGGGGAACACCGGGGAGCTGTTTTTT
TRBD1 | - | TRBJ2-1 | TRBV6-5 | CASRGQGRYNEQFF | TGTGCCAGCAGGGGACAGGGGCGATACAATGAGCAGTTCTTC
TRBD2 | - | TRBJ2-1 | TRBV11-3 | CASSLSAGGLNEQFF | TGTGCCAGCAGCTTAAGTGCGGGGGGCCTCAATGAGCAGTTCTTC
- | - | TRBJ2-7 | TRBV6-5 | CASSFGSGLLYEQYF | TGTGCCAGCAGTTTCGGTTCGGGACTCCTCTACGAGCAGTACTTC
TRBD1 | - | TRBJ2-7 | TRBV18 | CASSPRQGSLNEQYF | TGTGCCAGCTCACCCAGACAGGGCTCGTTGAACGAGCAGTACTTC
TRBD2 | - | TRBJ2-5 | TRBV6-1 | CASSEAAGGKETQYF | TGTGCCAGCAGTGAAGCAGCGGGAGGTAAAGAGACCCAGTACTTC
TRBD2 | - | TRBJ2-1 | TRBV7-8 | CASSSLIRGRGNEQFF | TGTGCCAGCAGCTCTCTTATCCGCGGGAGGGGCAATGAGCAGTTCTTC
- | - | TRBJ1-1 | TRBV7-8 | CASSLGTRVSGTEAFF | TGTGCCAGCAGCTTAGGTACCAGGGTTTCAGGCACTGAAGCTTTCTTT
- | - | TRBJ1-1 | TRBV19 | CASSSGWRGTEAFF | TGTGCCAGTAGTTCCGGCTGGAGGGGCACTGAAGCTTTCTTT
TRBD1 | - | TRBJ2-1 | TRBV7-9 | CASSHSGTGARNEQFF | TGTGCCAGCAGCCACTCCGGGACAGGGGCGAGGAATGAGCAGTTCTTC
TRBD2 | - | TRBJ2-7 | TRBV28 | CASSVTGLALVEQYF | TGTGCCAGCAGCGTGACGGGACTAGCATTGGTCGAGCAGTACTTC
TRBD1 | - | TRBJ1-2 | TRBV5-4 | CASSLGGTGTLSHNYGYTF | TGTGCCAGCAGCTTGGGTGGGACAGGGACACTCAGCCATAACTATGGCTACACCTTC
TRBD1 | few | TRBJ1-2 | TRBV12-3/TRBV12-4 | CASSWDSYGYTF | TGTGCCAGCAGTTGGGACAGCTATGGCTACACCTTC
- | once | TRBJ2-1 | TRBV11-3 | CASSSYLGGGEQFF | TGTGCCAGCAGCTCTTATTTAGGGGGGGGTGAGCAGTTCTTC
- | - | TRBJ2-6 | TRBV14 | CASSPIGGVGANVLTF | TGTGCCAGCAGCCCAATAGGGGGTGTTGGGGCCAACGTCCTGACTTTC
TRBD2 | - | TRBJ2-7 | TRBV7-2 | CASSLARTSGVTYEQYF | TGTGCCAGCAGCTTAGCGCGGACTAGCGGGGTTACCTACGAGCAGTACTTC